This TCR beta chain was captured by sequencing in a study of T cell responses to AZD1222 COVID-19 vaccine. CDR3 size: 15 residues. Losses at the gene ends were 1 base for V and 5 bases for J; bases not matched to a gene: 1. The germline CDR1 and CDR2 sequences are SGHAT and FQNNGV. TCRdb's copy holds only in-frame clones and misses some; the assay was immunoSEQ multiplex PCR. The sample lists about 150,000 clones; approximately 92% were seen once. The chain uses TRBV11-2 and TRBJ2-1; the match to TRBD2 covers 11 bases. This clonotype originated in an adult who received the AZD1222 COVID-19 vaccine. This specimen was peripheral blood, taken 28 days after the second AZD1222 dose. The CDR3 bases are TGTGCCAGCAGCTTAGGACTAGCGGGAAACAATGAGCAGTTCTTC. Its translation is CASSLGLAGNNEQFF.